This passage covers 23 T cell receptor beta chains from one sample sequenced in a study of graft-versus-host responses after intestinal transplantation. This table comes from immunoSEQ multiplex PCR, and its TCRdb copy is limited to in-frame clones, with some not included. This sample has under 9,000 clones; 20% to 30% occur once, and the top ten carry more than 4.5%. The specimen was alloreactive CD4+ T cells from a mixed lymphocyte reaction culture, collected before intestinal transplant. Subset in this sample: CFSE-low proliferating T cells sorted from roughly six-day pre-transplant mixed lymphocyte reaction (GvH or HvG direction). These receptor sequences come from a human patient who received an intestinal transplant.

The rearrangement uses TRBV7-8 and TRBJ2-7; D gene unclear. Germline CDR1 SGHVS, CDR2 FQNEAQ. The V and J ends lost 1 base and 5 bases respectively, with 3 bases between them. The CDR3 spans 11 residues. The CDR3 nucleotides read TGTGCCAGCAGCTTAGTCCACGAGCAGTACTTC. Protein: CASSLVHEQYF.

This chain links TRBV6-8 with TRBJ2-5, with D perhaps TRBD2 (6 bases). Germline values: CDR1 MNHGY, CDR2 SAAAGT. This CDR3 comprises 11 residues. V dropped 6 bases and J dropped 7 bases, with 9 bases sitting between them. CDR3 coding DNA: TGTGCCAGCAGGCTCGGGGGGACCCAGTACTTC. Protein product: CASRLGGTQYF.

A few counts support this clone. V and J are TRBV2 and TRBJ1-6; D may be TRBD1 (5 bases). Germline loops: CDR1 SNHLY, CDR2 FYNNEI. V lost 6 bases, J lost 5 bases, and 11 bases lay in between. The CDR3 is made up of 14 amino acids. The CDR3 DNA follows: TGTGCCAGCAGGCCGCGAGGGGATAATTCACCCCTCCACTTT. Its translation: CASRPRGDNSPLHF.

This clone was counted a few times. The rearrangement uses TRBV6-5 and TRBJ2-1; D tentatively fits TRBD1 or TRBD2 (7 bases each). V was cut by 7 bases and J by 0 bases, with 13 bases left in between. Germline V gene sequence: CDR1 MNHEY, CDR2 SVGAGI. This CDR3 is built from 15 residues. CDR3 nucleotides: TGTGCCAGCATCGAGCGGGACAGCTCCTACAATGAGCAGTTCTTC. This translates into CASIERDSSYNEQFF.

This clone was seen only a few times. This CDR3 is CASFSLTRGAKTEAFF. DNA of the CDR3: TGTGCCAGCTTTTCGTTAACTCGGGGCGCGAAGACTGAAGCTTTCTTT. J is TRBJ1-1 and V is TRBV27, with D tentatively TRBD1 (5 bases). The CDR3 is made up of 16 amino acids. Germline V gene data show CDR1 as MNHEY and CDR2 as SMNVEV (reference sequence). V gave up 8 bases and J gave up 5 bases, with 24 bases separating them.

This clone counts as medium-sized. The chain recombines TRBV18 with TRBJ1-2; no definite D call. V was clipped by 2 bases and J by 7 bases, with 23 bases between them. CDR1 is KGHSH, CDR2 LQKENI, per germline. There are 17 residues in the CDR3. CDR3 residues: CASSPYRDTITSSGYTF. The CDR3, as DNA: TGTGCCAGCTCACCATATCGAGACACCATCACATCTTCTGGCTACACCTTC.

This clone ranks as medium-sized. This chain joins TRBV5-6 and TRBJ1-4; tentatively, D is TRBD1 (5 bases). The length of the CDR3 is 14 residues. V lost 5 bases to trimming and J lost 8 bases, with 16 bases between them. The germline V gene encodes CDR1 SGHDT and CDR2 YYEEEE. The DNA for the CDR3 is TGTGCCAGCAGATCCCAGGGATCCGGGGAAAAACTGTTTTTT. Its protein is CASRSQGSGEKLFF.

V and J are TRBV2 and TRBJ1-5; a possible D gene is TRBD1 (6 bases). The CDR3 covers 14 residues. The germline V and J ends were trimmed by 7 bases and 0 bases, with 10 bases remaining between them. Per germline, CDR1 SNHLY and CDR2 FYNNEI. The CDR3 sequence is CASTGGNSNQPQHF. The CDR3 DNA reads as TGTGCCAGCACTGGGGGCAATAGCAATCAGCCCCAGCATTTT.

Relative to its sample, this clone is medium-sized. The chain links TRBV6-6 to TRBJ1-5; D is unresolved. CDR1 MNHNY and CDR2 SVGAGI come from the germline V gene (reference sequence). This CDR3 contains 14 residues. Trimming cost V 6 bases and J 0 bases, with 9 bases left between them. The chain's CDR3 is CASRPTVSNQPQHF. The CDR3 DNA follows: TGTGCCAGCAGGCCGACGGTTAGCAATCAGCCCCAGCATTTT.

CDR3 loop: CASSEGSSGYNEQFF. The CDR3 DNA follows: TGTGCCAGCAGCGAAGGATCTAGCGGGTACAATGAGCAGTTCTTC. The chain couples TRBV27 to TRBJ2-1; 8 positions agree with TRBD2. The V gene end was trimmed by 6 bases and the J gene end by 4 bases; junction bases not matched to a gene: 8. The CDR3 loop spans 15 amino acids. The V gene's germline CDR1 is MNHEY and CDR2 SMNVEV (reference sequence).

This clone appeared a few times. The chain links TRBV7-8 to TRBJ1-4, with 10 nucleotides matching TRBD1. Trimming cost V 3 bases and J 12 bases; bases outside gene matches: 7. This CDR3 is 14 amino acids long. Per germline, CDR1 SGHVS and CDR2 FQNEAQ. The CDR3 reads CASSLGQGYQELFF. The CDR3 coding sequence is TGTGCCAGCAGCTTGGGACAGGGGTATCAGGAACTGTTTTTT.

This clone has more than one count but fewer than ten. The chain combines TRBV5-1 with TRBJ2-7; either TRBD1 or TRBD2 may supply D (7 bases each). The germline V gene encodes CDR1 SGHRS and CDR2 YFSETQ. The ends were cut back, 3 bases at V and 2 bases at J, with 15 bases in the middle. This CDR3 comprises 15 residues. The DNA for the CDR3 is TGCGCCAGCAGCTGTCAACCAGGGGGGGCCTACGAGCAGTACTTC. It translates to CASSCQPGGAYEQYF.

CDR3 region: CASSRVGANEKLFF. DNA for the CDR3: TGTGCCAGCAGTAGAGTTGGGGCTAATGAAAAACTGTTTTTT. The rearrangement links TRBV6-6 to TRBJ1-4; D not certain. CDR3 length: 14 amino acids. V was cut by 5 bases and J by 3 bases, with 10 bases left in between. Germline V gene lookup returns CDR1 MNHNY and CDR2 SVGAGI (reference sequence).

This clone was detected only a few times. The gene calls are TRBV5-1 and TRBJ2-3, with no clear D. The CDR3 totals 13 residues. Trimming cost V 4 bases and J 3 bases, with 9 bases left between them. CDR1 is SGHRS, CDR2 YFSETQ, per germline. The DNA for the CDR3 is TGCGCCAGCAGCGAGTTACCTACAGATACGCAGTATTTT. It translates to CASSELPTDTQYF.

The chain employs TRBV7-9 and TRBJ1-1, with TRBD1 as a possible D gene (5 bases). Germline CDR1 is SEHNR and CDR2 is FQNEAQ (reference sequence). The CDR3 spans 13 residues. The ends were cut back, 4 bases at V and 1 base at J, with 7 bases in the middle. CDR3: CASSWDWNTEAFF. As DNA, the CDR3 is TGTGCCAGCAGCTGGGACTGGAACACTGAAGCTTTCTTT.

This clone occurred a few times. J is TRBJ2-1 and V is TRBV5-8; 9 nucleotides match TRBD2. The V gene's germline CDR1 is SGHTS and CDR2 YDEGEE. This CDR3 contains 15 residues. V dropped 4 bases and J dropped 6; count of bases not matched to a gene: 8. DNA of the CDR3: TGTGCCAGCAGCCAGGGGCTAGCGGGAACCAATGAGCAGTTCTTC. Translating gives CASSQGLAGTNEQFF.

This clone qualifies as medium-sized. CDR3 amino acids: CASSPGTSGSNEQFF. The CDR3 region has the DNA TGCGCCAGCAGCCCTGGGACTAGCGGGAGCAATGAGCAGTTCTTC. The chain has TRBV5-1 and TRBJ2-1; 14 bases map to TRBD2. The trim removed 4 bases at V and 6 bases at J, leaving 3 bases unmatched. CDR3 length: 15 residues. Germline CDR1 is SGHRS and CDR2 is YFSETQ.

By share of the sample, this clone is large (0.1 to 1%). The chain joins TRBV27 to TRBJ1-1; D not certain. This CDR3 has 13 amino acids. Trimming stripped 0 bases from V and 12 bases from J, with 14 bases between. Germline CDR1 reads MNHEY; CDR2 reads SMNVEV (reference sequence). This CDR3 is CASSLSGGRWTFF. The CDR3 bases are TGTGCCAGCAGTTTATCGGGCGGAAGGTGGACTTTCTTT.

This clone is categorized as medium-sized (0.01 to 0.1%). The CDR3 DNA reads as TGCGCCAGCAGCTTGGACCCGGAGGGACAGGGCGGCACTGAAGCTTTCTTT. Translating gives CASSLDPEGQGGTEAFF. The rearrangement links TRBV5-1 to TRBJ1-1, with 9 bases aligning to TRBD1. V dropped 0 bases and J dropped 4; count of bases not matched to a gene: 10. This CDR3 comprises 17 residues. CDR1 is SGHRS and CDR2 is YFSETQ in the germline V gene.

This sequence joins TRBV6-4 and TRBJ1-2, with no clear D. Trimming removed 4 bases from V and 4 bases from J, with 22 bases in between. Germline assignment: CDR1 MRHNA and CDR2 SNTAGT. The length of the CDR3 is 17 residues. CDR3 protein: CASSGTDPHGKTYGYTF. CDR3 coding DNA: TGTGCCAGCAGTGGTACAGACCCACACGGAAAGACCTATGGCTACACCTTC.

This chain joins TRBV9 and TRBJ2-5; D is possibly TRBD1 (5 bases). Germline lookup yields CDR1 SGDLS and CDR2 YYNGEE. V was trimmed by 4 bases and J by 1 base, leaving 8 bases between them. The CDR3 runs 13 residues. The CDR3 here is CASSSDSQETQYF. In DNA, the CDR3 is TGTGCCAGCAGCTCTGACAGCCAAGAGACCCAGTACTTC.

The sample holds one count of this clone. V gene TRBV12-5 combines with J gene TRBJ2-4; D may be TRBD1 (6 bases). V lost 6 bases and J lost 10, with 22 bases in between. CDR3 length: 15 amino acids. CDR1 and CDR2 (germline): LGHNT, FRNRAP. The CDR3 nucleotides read TGTGCTAGTGGCACTACCGAGACAGGCGCTCATATTCAGTACTTC. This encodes CASGTTETGAHIQYF.

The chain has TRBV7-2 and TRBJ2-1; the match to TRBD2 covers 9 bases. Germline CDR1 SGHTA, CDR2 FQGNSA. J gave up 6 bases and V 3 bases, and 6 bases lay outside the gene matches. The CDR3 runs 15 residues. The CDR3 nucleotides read TGTGCCAGCAGCTTCCTTAGCGGGAGAGGCAATGAGCAGTTCTTC. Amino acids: CASSFLSGRGNEQFF. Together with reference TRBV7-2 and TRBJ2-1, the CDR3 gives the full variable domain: GAGVSQSPSNKVTEKGKDVELRCDPISGHTALYWYRQSLGQGLEFLIYFQGNSAPDKSGLPSDRFSAERTGGSVSTLTIQRTQQEDSAVYLCASSFLSGRGNEQFFGPGTRLTVL.